These 15 T cell receptor beta chains came from one sample sequenced in a study of CD8 T cells in Susac syndrome. Random hexamers were used to reverse transcribe an amount of about 0.45 to 1 ug RNA. TCRdb re-derived calls from the immunoSEQ multiplex PCR reads in MiXCR, one entry per CDR3 protein. The sample holds more than 150,000 distinct CDR3 sequences, approximately 95% seen once. The specimen sequenced was CD8+ T cells from PBMCs. The receptors were gathered from a human donor with Susac syndrome.

This rearrangement joins TRBV27 to TRBJ2-3; 10 nucleotides align to TRBD2. The CDR3 contains 15 residues. The junction had 6 bases not matched to a gene; V was cut back by 3 bases and J by 6 bases. Germline V CDR1 and CDR2: MNHEY, SMNVEV (reference sequence). The DNA of the CDR3 is TGTGCCAGCAGTTTTTCAGCGGGAGGGTCGGATACGCAGTATTTT. Amino acids: CASSFSAGGSDTQYF.

This rearrangement joins TRBV11-2 to TRBJ1-2; D is undetermined. Trimming took off 4 bases at V and 5 bases at J, with 23 bases between the two ends. Per the germline V gene, CDR1 is SGHAT and CDR2 is FQNNGV. The CDR3 is 17 amino acids. CDR3 sequence reads: CASSSPFSGGPVYGYTF. In nucleotides, the CDR3 is TGTGCCAGCAGCTCACCCTTCAGCGGTGGGCCAGTGTATGGCTACACCTTC.

J is TRBJ1-5 and V is TRBV27; D gene ambiguous. From germline, CDR1 is MNHEY and CDR2 SMNVEV (reference sequence). V was cut by 3 bases and J by 5 bases, with 14 bases left in between. The CDR3 extends over 15 amino acids. The CDR3 loop reads CASSFSQPGDQPQHF. CDR3 DNA sequence: TGTGCCAGCAGTTTTTCACAGCCAGGAGATCAGCCCCAGCATTTT.

The V gene is TRBV7-8, the J gene TRBJ1-1, with D maybe TRBD1 (6 bases). The V and J ends lost 1 base and 0 bases respectively, with 15 bases between them. Germline V gives CDR1 SGHVS, CDR2 FQNEAQ. This CDR3 has 17 amino acids. CDR3: CASSLDSFGGMNTEAFF. As DNA, the CDR3 is TGTGCCAGCAGCTTAGATAGTTTCGGGGGCATGAACACTGAAGCTTTCTTT.

The chain is built from TRBV12-3 or TRBV12-4 and TRBJ2-7, with 7 bases fitting TRBD2. V lost 2 bases and J lost 5; bases outside the gene matches: 9. This CDR3 has 15 residues. The CDR3 region has the DNA TGTGCCAGCAGTTTACCCCCGGGGGGTAACGACGAGCAGTACTTC. Residues: CASSLPPGGNDEQYF.

The J gene is TRBJ2-3, the V gene TRBV9; the D is unclear. CDR1 SGDLS and CDR2 YYNGEE come from the germline V gene. The germline V and J ends were trimmed by 4 bases and 8 bases, with 11 bases remaining between them. CDR3 length: 12 residues. DNA of the CDR3: TGTGCCAGCAGCTCTTCCATGAGTACGCAGTATTTT. Amino acids: CASSSSMSTQYF.

This sequence joins TRBV9 and TRBJ2-7; the match to TRBD2 covers 11 bases. V trimming: 4 bases; J trimming: 3 bases; junction bases outside the gene matches: 6. The V gene's germline CDR1 is SGDLS and CDR2 YYNGEE. The CDR3 runs 15 residues. CDR3 region: CASSPTSGSNYEQYF. DNA for the CDR3: TGTGCCAGCAGCCCAACTAGCGGGAGTAACTACGAGCAGTACTTC.

This rearrangement joins TRBV20-1 to TRBJ2-1; 9 positions match TRBD2. This CDR3 has 13 amino acids. V was pared by 4 bases and J by 9 bases, with 7 bases of the junction left unmatched. The germline CDR1 and CDR2 sequences are DFQATT and SNEGSKA (reference sequence). The CDR3 DNA follows: TGCAGTGCTATCTTAGCGGGAGATGGTGAGCAGTTCTTC. Translation gives CSAILAGDGEQFF.

This rearrangement joins TRBV27 to TRBJ1-5; 8 bases align to TRBD1. Trimming at V came to 5 bases and at J to 4 bases, leaving 13 bases not matched to a gene. Germline CDR1 is MNHEY and CDR2 is SMNVEV (reference sequence). The CDR3 is made up of 17 amino acids. This chain's CDR3 is CASSGEGVRGRNQPQHF. CDR3 sequence (DNA): TGTGCCAGCAGTGGGGAAGGTGTCAGGGGGCGAAATCAGCCCCAGCATTTT.

This chain links TRBV3-1 with TRBJ1-5; 7 bases match TRBD1. V was clipped by 4 bases and J by 0 bases; unmatched bases: 3. This CDR3 comprises 15 residues. CDR1 and CDR2 (germline): LGHDT, YNNKEL (reference sequence). The CDR3 DNA reads as TGTGCCAGCAGCCGAGGGACAGATAGCAATCAGCCCCAGCATTTT. It yields the protein CASSRGTDSNQPQHF.

V usage is TRBV29-1 and J usage is TRBJ2-7, with 9 bases aligning to TRBD2. The germline gives CDR1 SQVTM, CDR2 ANQGSEA. The CDR3 covers 15 residues. J was trimmed by 1 base and V by 2 bases; bases with no gene match: 6. The CDR3 DNA reads as TGCAGCGTTGAACTAGCGGGGAAGCCATCCTACGAGCAGTACTTC. As protein: CSVELAGKPSYEQYF.

The J gene is TRBJ2-7, the V gene TRBV18, with D hard to call. The germline V and J ends were trimmed by 3 bases and 5 bases, with 11 bases remaining between them. From germline, CDR1 is KGHSH and CDR2 LQKENI. This CDR3 contains 13 residues. The DNA for the CDR3 is TGTGCCAGCTCACCGTATATAAGGGACGAGCAGTACTTC. Translating gives CASSPYIRDEQYF.

V usage is TRBV4-1 and J usage is TRBJ2-3, with 7 bases that match TRBD2. The germline V gene has CDR1 MGHRA and CDR2 YSYEKL. V lost 1 base to trimming and J lost 2 bases; unmatched junction nucleotides: 9. The CDR3 extends over 17 amino acids. The CDR3, as DNA: TGCGCCAGCAGCCAAGTCGTCGGCGGGGGTAACACAGATACGCAGTATTTT. Translation: CASSQVVGGGNTDTQYF.

The rearrangement links TRBV16 to TRBJ1-1; tentative D call: TRBD1 (5 bases). The CDR3 contains 13 residues. Germline V gene sequence: CDR1 KGHSY, CDR2 FQNENV. Trimming took off 4 bases at V and 4 bases at J, with 10 bases between the two ends. Written as DNA, the CDR3 is TGTGCCAGCAGCCGGGGGGAATTCACTGAAGCTTTCTTT. Translating gives CASSRGEFTEAFF.

The chain is built from TRBV29-1 and TRBJ1-1; D may be TRBD1 (5 bases). Germline values: CDR1 SQVTM, CDR2 ANQGSEA. Between the trimmed V and J ends, which lost 3 bases and 4 bases, there was a span of 9 bases. The CDR3 has 12 amino acids. Here the CDR3 reads CSVERDGTEAFF. The CDR3 DNA sequence: TGCAGCGTTGAGAGGGACGGCACTGAAGCTTTCTTT.